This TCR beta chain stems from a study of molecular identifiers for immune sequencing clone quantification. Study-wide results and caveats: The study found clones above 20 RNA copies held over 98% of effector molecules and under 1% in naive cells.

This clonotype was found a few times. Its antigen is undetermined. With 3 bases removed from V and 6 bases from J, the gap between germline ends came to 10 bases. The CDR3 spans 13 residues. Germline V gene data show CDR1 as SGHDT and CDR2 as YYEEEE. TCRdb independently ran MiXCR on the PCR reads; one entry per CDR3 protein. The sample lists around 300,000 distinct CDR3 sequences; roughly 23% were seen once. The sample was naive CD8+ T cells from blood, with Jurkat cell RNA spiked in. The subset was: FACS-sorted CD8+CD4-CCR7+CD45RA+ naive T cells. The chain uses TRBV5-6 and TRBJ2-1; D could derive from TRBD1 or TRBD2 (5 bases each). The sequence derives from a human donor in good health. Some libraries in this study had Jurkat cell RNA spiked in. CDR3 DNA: TGTGCCAGCAGCTCTTCAGGGAGCAATGAGCAGTTCTTC. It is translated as CASSSSGSNEQFF. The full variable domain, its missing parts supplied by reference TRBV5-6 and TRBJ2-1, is DAGVTQSPTHLIKTRGQQVTLRCSPKSGHDTVSWYQQALGQGPQFIFQYYEEEERQRGNFPDRFSGHQFPNYSSELNVNALLLGDSALYLCASSSSGSNEQFFGPGTRLTVL.